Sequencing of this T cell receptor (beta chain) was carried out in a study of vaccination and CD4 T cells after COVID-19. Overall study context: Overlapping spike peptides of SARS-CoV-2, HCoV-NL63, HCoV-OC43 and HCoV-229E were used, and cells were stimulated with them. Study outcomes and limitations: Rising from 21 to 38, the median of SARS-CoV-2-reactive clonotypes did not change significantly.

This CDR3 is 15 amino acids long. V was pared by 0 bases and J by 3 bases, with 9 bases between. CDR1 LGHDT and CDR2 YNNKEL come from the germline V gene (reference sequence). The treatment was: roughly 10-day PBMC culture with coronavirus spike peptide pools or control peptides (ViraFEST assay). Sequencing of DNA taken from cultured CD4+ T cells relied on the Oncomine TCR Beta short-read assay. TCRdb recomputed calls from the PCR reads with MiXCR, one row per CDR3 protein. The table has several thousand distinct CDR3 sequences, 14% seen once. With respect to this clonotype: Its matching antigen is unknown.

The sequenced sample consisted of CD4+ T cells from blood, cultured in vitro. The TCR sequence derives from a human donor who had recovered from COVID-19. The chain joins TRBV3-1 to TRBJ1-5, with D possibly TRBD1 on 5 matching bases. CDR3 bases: TGTGCCAGCAGCCAAGATGGACAACCCAATCAGCCCCAGCATTTT. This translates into CASSQDGQPNQPQHF.